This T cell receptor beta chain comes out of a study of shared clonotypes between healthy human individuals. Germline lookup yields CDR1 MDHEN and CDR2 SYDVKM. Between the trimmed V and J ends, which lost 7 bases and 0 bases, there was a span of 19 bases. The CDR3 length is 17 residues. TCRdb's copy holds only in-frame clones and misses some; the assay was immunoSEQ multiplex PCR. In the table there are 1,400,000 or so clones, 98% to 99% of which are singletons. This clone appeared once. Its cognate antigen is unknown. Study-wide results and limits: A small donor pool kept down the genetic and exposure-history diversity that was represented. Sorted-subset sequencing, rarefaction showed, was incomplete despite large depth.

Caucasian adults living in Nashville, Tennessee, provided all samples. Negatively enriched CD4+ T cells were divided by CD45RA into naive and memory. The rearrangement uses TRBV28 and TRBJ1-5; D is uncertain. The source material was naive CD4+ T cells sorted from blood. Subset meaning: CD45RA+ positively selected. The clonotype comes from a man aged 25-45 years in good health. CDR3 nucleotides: TGTGCCAGCACCCTGTTCAGCAGGACGTATAGCAATCAGCCCCAGCATTTT. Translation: CASTLFSRTYSNQPQHF. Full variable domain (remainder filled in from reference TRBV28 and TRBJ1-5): DVKVTQSSRYLVKRTGEKVFLECVQDMDHENMFWYRQDPGLGLRLIYFSYDVKMKEKGDIPEGYSVSREKKERFSLILESASTNQTSMYLCASTLFSRTYSNQPQHFGDGTRLSIL.